This T cell receptor (beta chain) was obtained from a study of cytomegalovirus exposure and HLA in healthy donors. The CDR3 length is 14 residues. V was trimmed by 4 bases and J by 7 bases, leaving 16 bases between them. Germline values: CDR1 WNHNN, CDR2 SYGVQD (reference sequence). Both 60 Vbeta primers and 13 Jbeta primers went into the PCR. Data came from immunoSEQ multiplex PCR; TCRdb stores just in-frame clones and leaves some out. Among around 80,000 clones, 70% to 85% were seen once, and the ten largest hold more than 8.5%. A few counts support this clone. This clonotype was obtained from a man in his forties in good health and CMV-seropositive. The chain employs TRBV10-1 and TRBJ2-5; D remains unclear. The specimen sequenced was PBMCs. CDR3 in amino acids: CASSATPELGTQYF. The CDR3 coding sequence is TGCGCCAGCAGTGCAACCCCGGAGTTGGGGACCCAGTACTTC.